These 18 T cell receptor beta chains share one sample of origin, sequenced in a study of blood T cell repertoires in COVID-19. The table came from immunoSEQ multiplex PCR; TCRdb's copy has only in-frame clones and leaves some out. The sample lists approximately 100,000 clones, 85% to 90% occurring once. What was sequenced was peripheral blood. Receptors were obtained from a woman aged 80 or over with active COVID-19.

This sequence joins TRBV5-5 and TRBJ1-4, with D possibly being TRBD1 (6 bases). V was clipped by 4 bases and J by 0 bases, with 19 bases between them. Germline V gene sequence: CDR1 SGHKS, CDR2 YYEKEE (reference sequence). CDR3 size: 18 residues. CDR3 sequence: CASSPGVGRAATNEKLFF. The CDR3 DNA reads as TGTGCCAGCAGCCCAGGGGTGGGTAGGGCTGCAACTAATGAAAAACTGTTTTTT.

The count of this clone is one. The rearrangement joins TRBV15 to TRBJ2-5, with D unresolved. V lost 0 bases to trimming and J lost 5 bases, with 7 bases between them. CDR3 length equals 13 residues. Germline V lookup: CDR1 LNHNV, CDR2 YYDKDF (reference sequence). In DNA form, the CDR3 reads TGTGCCACCAGCAGAGACCCTAGGGAGACCCAGTACTTC. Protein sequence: CATSRDPRETQYF.

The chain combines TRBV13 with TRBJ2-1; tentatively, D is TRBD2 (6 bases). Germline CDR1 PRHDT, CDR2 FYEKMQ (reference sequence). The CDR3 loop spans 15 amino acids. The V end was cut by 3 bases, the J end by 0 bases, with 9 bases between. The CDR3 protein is CASSLGTLSYNEQFF. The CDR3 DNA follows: TGTGCCAGCAGCTTGGGGACTCTCTCCTACAATGAGCAGTTCTTC.

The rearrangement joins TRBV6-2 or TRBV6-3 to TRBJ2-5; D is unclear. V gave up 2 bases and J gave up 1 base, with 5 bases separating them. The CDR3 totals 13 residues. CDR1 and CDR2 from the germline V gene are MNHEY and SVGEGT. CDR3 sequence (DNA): TGTGCCAGCAGTTACGTGGCCCAAGAGACCCAGTACTTC. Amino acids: CASSYVAQETQYF.

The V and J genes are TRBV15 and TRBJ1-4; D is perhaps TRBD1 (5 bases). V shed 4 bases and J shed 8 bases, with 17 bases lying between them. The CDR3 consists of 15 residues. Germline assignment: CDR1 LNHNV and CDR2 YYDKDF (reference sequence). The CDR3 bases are TGTGCCACCAGCAACCAACCCAGGGTAGGGGAAAAACTGTTTTTT. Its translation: CATSNQPRVGEKLFF.

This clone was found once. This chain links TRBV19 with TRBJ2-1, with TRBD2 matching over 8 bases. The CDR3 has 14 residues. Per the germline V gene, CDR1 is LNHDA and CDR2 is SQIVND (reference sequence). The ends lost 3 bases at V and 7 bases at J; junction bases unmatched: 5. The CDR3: CASSMRAGANEQFF. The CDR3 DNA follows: TGTGCCAGTAGTATGAGAGCGGGAGCGAATGAGCAGTTCTTC.

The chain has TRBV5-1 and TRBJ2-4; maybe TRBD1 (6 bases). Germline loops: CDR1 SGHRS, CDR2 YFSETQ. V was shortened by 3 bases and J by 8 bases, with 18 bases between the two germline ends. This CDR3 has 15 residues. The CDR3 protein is CASSSGPQDRDIQYF. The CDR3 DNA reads TGCGCCAGCAGCTCCGGGCCCCAGGACAGAGACATTCAGTACTTC.

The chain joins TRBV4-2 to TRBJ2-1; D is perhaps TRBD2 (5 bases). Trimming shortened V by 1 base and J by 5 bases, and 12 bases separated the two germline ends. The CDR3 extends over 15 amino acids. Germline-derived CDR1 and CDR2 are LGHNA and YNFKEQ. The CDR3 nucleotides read TGTGCCAGCAGCCAAGTCGGGTCGGGGAACAATGAGCAGTTCTTC. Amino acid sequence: CASSQVGSGNNEQFF.

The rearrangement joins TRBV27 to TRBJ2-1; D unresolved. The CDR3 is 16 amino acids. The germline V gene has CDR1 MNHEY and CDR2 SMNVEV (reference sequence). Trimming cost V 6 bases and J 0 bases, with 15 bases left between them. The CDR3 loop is CASRANRLPSYNEQFF. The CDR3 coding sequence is TGTGCCAGCAGGGCTAACCGACTCCCCTCCTACAATGAGCAGTTCTTC.

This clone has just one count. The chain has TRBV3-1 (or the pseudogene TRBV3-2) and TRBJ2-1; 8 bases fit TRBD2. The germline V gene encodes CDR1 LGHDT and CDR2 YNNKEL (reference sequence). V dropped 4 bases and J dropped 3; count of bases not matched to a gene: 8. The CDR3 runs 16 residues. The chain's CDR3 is CASSRASGGDYNEQFF. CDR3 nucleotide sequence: TGTGCCAGCAGCCGAGCCTCGGGGGGGGACTACAATGAGCAGTTCTTC.

This CDR3 reads CASSPDSGPRSYNEQFF. CDR3 sequence (DNA): TGTGCCAGCAGCCCCGACTCCGGCCCCCGCTCCTACAATGAGCAGTTCTTC. The gene calls are TRBV9 and TRBJ2-1; D is undetermined. Germline V lookup: CDR1 SGDLS, CDR2 YYNGEE. V lost 4 bases, J lost 0 bases, and 17 bases lay in between. The CDR3 consists of 17 residues. Complete variable domain (other parts from reference TRBV9 and TRBJ2-1): DSGVTQTPKHLITATGQRVTLRCSPRSGDLSVYWYQQSLDQGLQFLIQYYNGEERAKGNILERFSAQQFPDLHSELNLSSLELGDSALYFCASSPDSGPRSYNEQFFGPGTRLTVL.

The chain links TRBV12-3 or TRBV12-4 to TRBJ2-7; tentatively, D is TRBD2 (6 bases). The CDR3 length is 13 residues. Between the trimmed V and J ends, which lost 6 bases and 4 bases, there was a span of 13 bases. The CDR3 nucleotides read TGTGCCAGCAGCGGGAGTGGGGTTTACGAGCAGTACTTC. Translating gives CASSGSGVYEQYF.

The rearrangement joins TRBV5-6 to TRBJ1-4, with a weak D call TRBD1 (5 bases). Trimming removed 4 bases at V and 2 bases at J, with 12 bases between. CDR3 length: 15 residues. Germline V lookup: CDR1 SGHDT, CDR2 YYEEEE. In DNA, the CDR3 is TGTGCCAGCAGCCATGGGGCAGGCACTAATGAAAAACTGTTTTTT. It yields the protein CASSHGAGTNEKLFF.

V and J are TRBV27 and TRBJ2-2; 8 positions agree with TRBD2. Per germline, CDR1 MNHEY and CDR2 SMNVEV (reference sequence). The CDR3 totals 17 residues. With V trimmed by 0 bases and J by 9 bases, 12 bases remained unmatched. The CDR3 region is CASSLSASGGEVRELFF. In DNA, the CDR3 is TGTGCCAGCAGTTTATCTGCCAGCGGGGGAGAGGTACGGGAGCTGTTTTTT.

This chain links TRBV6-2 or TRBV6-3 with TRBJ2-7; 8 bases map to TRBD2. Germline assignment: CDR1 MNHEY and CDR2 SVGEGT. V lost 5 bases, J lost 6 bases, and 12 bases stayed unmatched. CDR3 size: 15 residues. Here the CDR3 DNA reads TGTGCCAGCAGTAAACAAACTAGCGGTCTGGGCGAGCAGTACTTC. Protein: CASSKQTSGLGEQYF.

The CDR3 here is CASSQLLAATGYEQYF. The DNA of the CDR3 is TGTGCCAGCAGCCAACTGTTAGCGGCGACGGGGTACGAGCAGTACTTC. The chain couples TRBV14 to TRBJ2-7; D possibly corresponds to TRBD2 (6 bases). Germline V gene data show CDR1 as SGHDN and CDR2 as FVKESK. Trimming stripped 2 bases from V and 4 bases from J, with 18 bases between. The CDR3 runs 16 residues.

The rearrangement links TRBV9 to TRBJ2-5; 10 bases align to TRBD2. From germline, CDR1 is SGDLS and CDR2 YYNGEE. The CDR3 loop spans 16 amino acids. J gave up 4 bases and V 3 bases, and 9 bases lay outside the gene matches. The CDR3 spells CASSAGLADIRETQYF. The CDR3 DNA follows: TGTGCCAGCAGCGCCGGACTAGCGGACATCCGAGAGACCCAGTACTTC. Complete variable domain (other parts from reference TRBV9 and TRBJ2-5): DSGVTQTPKHLITATGQRVTLRCSPRSGDLSVYWYQQSLDQGLQFLIQYYNGEERAKGNILERFSAQQFPDLHSELNLSSLELGDSALYFCASSAGLADIRETQYFGPGTRLLVL.

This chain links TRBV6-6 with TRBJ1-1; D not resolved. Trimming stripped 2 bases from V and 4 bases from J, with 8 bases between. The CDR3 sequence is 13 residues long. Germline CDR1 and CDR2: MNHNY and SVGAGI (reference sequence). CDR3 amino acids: CASSYLFRTEAFF. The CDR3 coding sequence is TGTGCCAGCAGTTACCTCTTCCGCACTGAAGCTTTCTTT.